Below, 27 T cell receptor beta chains from the same sample are listed, as sequenced in a study of CD8+ T cells in alopecia areata. CD4, CD8alpha, NKG2D, NKG2ACE and other markers guided sorting of pooled cutaneous lymph node cells. TCR sequencing used cDNA made by reverse transcription of extracted RNA. Libraries were prepared by immunoSEQ multiplex PCR; TCRdb keeps only in-frame clonotypes and omits some of them. The sample yields 200,000 to 300,000 clones, without any singletons. Sequences were obtained from CD4+ T cells sorted from a lymph node. These receptors were obtained from a C3H/HeJ mouse with alopecia areata. Strain MHC haplotype: H2-k.

Notes on this clone: Gene and germline names: mouse. Coverage ceases 4 residues before the CDR3 finishes, and the germline J gene fills in the end. This CDR3 is also generated by other DNA sequences in the sample. The chain joins TRBV1 to TRBJ1-1; 11 bases agree with TRBD1. CDR3 length equals 15 residues. The germline V gene encodes CDR1 NSQYPW and CDR2 LRSPGD (reference sequence). The covered CDR3 bases are TGCACCTGCAGTGCAGATGGGACAGGGGGAACA. Residues: CTCSADGTGGT. The CDR3 in full is CTCSADGTGGTEVFF.

Comments on this clone: Gene labels here are mouse ones. The DNA ends 4 residues before the CDR3 does, and the rest of the CDR3 is filled in from the germline J gene. The chain employs TRBV5 and TRBJ2-1; tentatively, D is TRBD1 (6 bases). Trimming removed 6 bases at V and 5 bases at J, with 8 bases between. Germline CDR1 is LGHNA and CDR2 is YNLKQL (reference sequence). This CDR3 region has 12 residues. This CDR3 reads CASRHRDAEQFF. The DNA read from the CDR3 is TGTGCCAGCAGGCACAGGGATGCT.

As to this clone: Gene names refer to mouse genes. The read comes to an end 4 residues before the CDR3 does, leaving the germline J gene to fill in the end. The sample holds other DNA sequences that translate to the same CDR3. The V gene is TRBV1, the J gene TRBJ2-5; TRBD2 might be the D (6 bases). V gave up 0 bases and J gave up 3 bases, with 10 bases separating them. In germline, CDR1 is NSQYPW, CDR2 LRSPGD (reference sequence). The CDR3 covers 15 residues. CDR3 region: CTCSADPTGQDTQYF. CDR3 bases read: TGCACCTGCAGTGCAGATCCAACTGGGCAAGAC.

This clone was detected only a few times. Gene names are the mouse ones. The CDR3 extends 4 residues past the end of the read, so its final part is completed from the germline J gene. Other nucleotide sequences from this sample produce the same CDR3. The V call is TRBV19, the J call TRBJ1-1; D might be TRBD1 (5 bases). The germline gives CDR1 FNHDT, CDR2 SITEND (reference sequence). The CDR3 runs to 13 residues. V lost 3 bases and J lost 0, with 6 bases in between. The sequenced CDR3 bases are TGTGCCAGCAGTAGGGGGACAAACACA. Translation: CASSRGTNT. The CDR3 as a whole reads CASSRGTNTEVFF.

This clone was seen a few times. Genes and germline come from the mouse. The CDR3 goes on 4 residues after the read ends, and that part is filled in from the germline J gene. The chain joins TRBV17 to TRBJ2-4, with D tentatively TRBD1 (5 bases). This CDR3 spans 13 amino acids. V gave up 6 bases and J gave up 1 base, with 8 bases separating them. CDR1 and CDR2 from the germline V gene are MNHDT and YYDKIL. The sequenced CDR3 bases are TGTGCTAGCAGCCTCAGGGGTCAAAAC. It yields the protein CASSLRGQN. The entire CDR3 reads CASSLRGQNTLYF.

In this sample, this clone turned up a few times. Germline and genes: mouse. The read falls 4 residues short of the CDR3 end, and the missing part is taken from the germline J gene. The rearrangement links TRBV1 to TRBJ2-3; 9 positions agree with TRBD1. The CDR3 spans 16 residues. With V trimmed by 0 bases and J by 3 bases, 4 bases remained unmatched. CDR1 is NSQYPW and CDR2 is LRSPGD in the germline V gene (reference sequence). This CDR3 reads CTCSADLGQGAETLYF. Partial CDR3 DNA: TGCACCTGCAGTGCAGATTTGGGACAGGGAGCAGAA.

This clone was detected only a few times. Mouse gene names apply. The CDR3 end lies 4 residues beyond the end of the read and is filled in from the germline J gene. The V gene is TRBV13-3, the J gene TRBJ2-2; 11 bases map to TRBD1. Germline lookup yields CDR1 NNHDY and CDR2 SYVADS. V lost 4 bases, J lost 3 bases, and 2 bases stayed unmatched. The CDR3 totals 15 residues. CDR3: CASSLDRGHTGQLYF. The sequenced CDR3 bases are TGTGCCAGCAGTCTGGACAGGGGGCACACCGGG.

About this clone itself: The listed genes are named as in mouse. The read halts 3 residues ahead of the CDR3 end, with the missing end drawn from the germline J gene. The rearrangement joins TRBV19 to TRBJ1-6; TRBD1 might be the D (5 bases). TRBJ1-6 carries the ORF label, with uncertain function. V gave up 2 bases and J gave up 5 bases, with 8 bases separating them. The CDR3 loop spans 14 amino acids. Germline V gene lookup returns CDR1 FNHDT and CDR2 SITEND (reference sequence). The CDR3 region is CASSMTDNNSPLYF. The CDR3 DNA, read in part, is TGTGCCAGCAGTATGACAGACAATAATTCGCCC.

As regards this clone: Gene names refer to mouse genes. The sequenced fragment ends 4 residues before the CDR3 boundary, so the rest is inferred from the germline J gene. V and J are TRBV19 and TRBJ2-7, with 8 bases fitting TRBD2. The CDR3 contains 14 residues. V was clipped by 7 bases and J by 0 bases; unmatched bases: 6. From germline, CDR1 is FNHDT and CDR2 SITEND (reference sequence). The CDR3 region is CASATGAFSYEQYF. The DNA read from the CDR3 is TGTGCCAGCGCGACTGGGGCGTTCTCCTAT.

This clone was found many times. The gene names here belong to mouse. The CDR3 end is not reached by the read, which stops 4 residues before it; the germline J gene fills it in. This sequence joins TRBV5 and TRBJ1-1, with a tentative D call TRBD1 (5 bases). Germline CDR1 is LGHNA and CDR2 is YNLKQL (reference sequence). The CDR3 spans 14 residues. Trimming took off 0 bases at V and 3 bases at J, with 8 bases between the two ends. The part of the CDR3 DNA that was read is TGTGCCAGCAGCCAAGACAGGGTGGACACA. It is translated as CASSQDRVDT. The complete CDR3 reads CASSQDRVDTEVFF.

In its sample, this clone was seen a few times. Mouse germline and gene names are used. The read finishes 4 residues shy of the CDR3 end, and the germline J gene is used to complete it. The rearrangement links TRBV13-3 to TRBJ2-5; 14 bases fit TRBD2. The CDR3 has 16 amino acids. Per germline, CDR1 NNHDY and CDR2 SYVADS. CDR3 protein: CASSPGTGGARDTQYF. Partial CDR3 DNA: TGTGCCAGCAGCCCCGGGACTGGGGGGGCGCGAGAC.

About this clone itself: Gene names refer to mouse genes. The CDR3 DNA, read in part, is TGTGCCAGCGGTGCCACAGGGGGCGCGGACTCC. Its protein is CASGATGGADS. The whole CDR3 reads CASGATGGADSDYTF. This chain uses TRBV13-2 with TRBJ1-2; 9 bases fit TRBD1. With the read ending 4 residues before the CDR3 end, the germline J gene is used to fill in that end. The length of the CDR3 is 15 residues. Per the germline V gene, CDR1 is NNHNN and CDR2 is SYGAGS (reference sequence). Trimming at V came to 3 bases and at J to 3 bases, leaving 6 bases not matched to a gene.

This clone was picked up a small number of times. The gene names given are mouse names. The CDR3 end falls 4 residues outside the read, so it is completed with the germline J gene. The chain uses TRBV13-1 and TRBJ2-7; possibly TRBD2 for D (6 bases). The CDR3 covers 13 residues. CDR1 NSHNY and CDR2 SYGAGN come from the germline V gene. The sequenced part of the CDR3 DNA is TGTGCCAGCAGCGCTGGGGCGCTATAT. Translated: CASSAGALY. The CDR3 reads in full as CASSAGALYEQYF.

This clone was counted between two and nine times. Here the gene names and germline are mouse. Read coverage stops 4 residues before the CDR3 terminus; the germline J gene supplies the remainder. J is TRBJ2-7 and V is TRBV13-3, with D perhaps TRBD2 (6 bases). With 4 bases removed from V and 0 bases from J, the gap between germline ends came to 11 bases. Per the germline V gene, CDR1 is NNHDY and CDR2 is SYVADS. The CDR3 runs 14 residues. The CDR3 bases that were read are TGTGCCAGCAGTTCTGGGGCCCCCTCCTAT. Protein sequence: CASSSGAPSY. The CDR3 reads in full as CASSSGAPSYEQYF.

This clone has just a few counts. Gene names and germline refer to mouse. From the germline J gene comes the end of the CDR3, since the read stops 4 residues before it. At the DNA level, this CDR3 is encoded by other sequences in the same sample as well. The V gene is TRBV1, the J gene TRBJ1-1, with 8 bases identical to TRBD1. Trimming took 6 bases from V and 3 from J; bases not matched to a gene: 3. CDR3 length equals 13 residues. Germline V gene data show CDR1 as NSQYPW and CDR2 as LRSPGD (reference sequence). Partial CDR3 DNA: TGCACCTGCAGAGACAGGGGAGACACA. Encoded protein: CTCRDRGDT. The CDR3 reads in full as CTCRDRGDTEVFF. Drawing the rest from reference TRBV1 and TRBJ1-1, the complete variable domain is VTLLEQNPRWRLVPRGQAVNLRCILKNSQYPWMSWYQQDLQKQLQWLFTLRSPGDKEVKSLPGADYLATRVTDTELRLQVANMSQGRTLYCTCRDRGDTEVFFGKGTRLTVV.

As concerns this clone: These gene names are mouse names. The read ends 4 residues before the CDR3 terminus; that terminus is restored from the germline J gene. Distinct nucleotide sequences in the sample also encode this CDR3. The gene calls are TRBV1 and TRBJ2-5; D perhaps matches TRBD2 (7 bases). Germline-derived CDR1 and CDR2 are NSQYPW and LRSPGD (reference sequence). The CDR3 consists of 14 residues. CDR3 region: CTCSAGGARDTQYF. The CDR3 DNA, read in part, is TGCACCTGCAGTGCAGGGGGGGCGAGAGAC.

As for this clone: Genes here carry mouse names. The read gets to within 4 residues of the CDR3 end, and the germline J gene fills in the rest. Distinct nucleotide sequences in the sample also encode this CDR3. The chain recombines TRBV5 with TRBJ2-1, with 8 bases aligning to TRBD2. Germline CDR1 LGHNA, CDR2 YNLKQL (reference sequence). This CDR3 has 16 amino acids. V dropped 0 bases and J dropped 3; count of bases not matched to a gene: 4. CDR3: CASSQDRGGVYAEQFF. CDR3 bases read: TGTGCCAGCAGCCAAGATAGGGGGGGCGTCTATGCT.

Comments on this clone: The gene symbols are mouse symbols. The read is 4 residues too short to cover the CDR3 end, so that end is filled in from the germline J gene. Within the sample, other DNA sequences also encode this same CDR3. The rearrangement links TRBV19 to TRBJ1-2; the match to TRBD1 covers 7 bases. The CDR3 totals 14 residues. After removal of 0 bases from V and 3 bases from J, the junction contained 2 bases not matched to a gene. Germline values: CDR1 FNHDT, CDR2 SITEND (reference sequence). The CDR3 bases that were read are TGTGCCAGCAGTATAGGGCAGGGGGACTCC. Residues: CASSIGQGDS. The whole CDR3 is CASSIGQGDSDYTF.

Remarks on this clone: Genes and germline come from the mouse. The sequenced fragment ends 4 residues before the CDR3 boundary, so the rest is inferred from the germline J gene. The V and J genes are TRBV13-1 and TRBJ1-1, with 9 bases lining up with TRBD1. Per germline, CDR1 NSHNY and CDR2 SYGAGN. The CDR3 has 13 residues. The covered CDR3 bases are TGTGCCAGCAGCCTCCGGGACAGGGTA. Translating gives CASSLRDRV. The full CDR3 protein reads CASSLRDRVEVFF.

This clone appeared a few times. The gene symbols are mouse symbols. CDR3 bases read: TGTGCCAGCAGTGAAAGACTGGGGGGTAGCTCCTAT. Translation: CASSERLGGSSY. The full CDR3 reads CASSERLGGSSYEQYF. The rearrangement joins TRBV13-1 to TRBJ2-7; 10 nucleotides line up with TRBD2. With the read ending 4 residues before the CDR3 end, the germline J gene is used to fill in that end. Germline CDR1 reads NSHNY; CDR2 reads SYGAGN. V gave up 2 bases and J gave up 0 bases; unmatched junction bases: 5. The CDR3 is 16 amino acids.

Remarks on this clone: The listed genes are named as in mouse. From the germline J gene comes the end of the CDR3, since the read stops 4 residues before it. This sequence joins TRBV19 and TRBJ1-1; D might be TRBD1 (5 bases). The germline V and J ends were trimmed by 5 bases and 2 bases, with 13 bases remaining between them. The CDR3 is 14 amino acids. Germline lookup yields CDR1 FNHDT and CDR2 SITEND (reference sequence). CDR3 in amino acids: CASRLQGSNTEVFF. Partial CDR3 DNA: TGTGCCAGCAGACTCCAGGGAAGCAACACA.

In the case of this clone: Germline and genes: mouse. The read terminates 4 residues ahead of where the CDR3 ends, so the germline J gene completes it. This rearrangement joins TRBV19 to TRBJ2-7; TRBD1 matches at 7 bases. From germline, CDR1 is FNHDT and CDR2 SITEND (reference sequence). The CDR3 is made up of 12 amino acids. The CDR3 DNA, read in part, is TGTGCCAGCAAGGGACAGAAATAT. As protein: CASKGQKY. In full, the CDR3 reads CASKGQKYEQYF. Supplemented by reference TRBV19 and TRBJ2-7, the full variable domain reads GGIITQTPKFLIGQEGQKLTLKCQQNFNHDTMYWYRQDSGKGLRLIYYSITENDLQKGDLSEGYDASREKKSSFSLTVTSAQKNEMAVFLCASKGQKYEQYFGPGTRLTVL.

This clone was seen a handful of times. Genes here carry mouse names. CDR3 in amino acids: CASGERTGPETLYF. The CDR3 DNA, read in part, is TGTGCCAGCGGTGAGAGGACAGGGCCAGAA. This chain uses TRBV13-2 with TRBJ2-3; 8 bases agree with TRBD1. The read terminates 4 residues ahead of where the CDR3 ends, so the germline J gene completes it. Germline trimming cut 2 bases from V and 4 bases from J; bases unmatched to any gene: 3. Germline CDR1 NNHNN, CDR2 SYGAGS (reference sequence). The CDR3 length is 14 residues.

In regard to this clone: Genes here carry mouse names. The CDR3 end is not reached by the read, which stops 4 residues before it; the germline J gene fills it in. The sample contains more than one DNA sequence encoding this CDR3. The genes are TRBV19 and TRBJ2-3, with 8 bases aligning to TRBD2. V lost 2 bases and J lost 0; bases outside the gene matches: 2. Germline CDR1 is FNHDT and CDR2 is SITEND (reference sequence). The CDR3 runs 15 residues. The sequenced part of the CDR3 DNA is TGTGCCAGCAGTATTGGGGGGGGTAGTGCAGAA. Its protein is CASSIGGGSAE. The entire CDR3 is CASSIGGGSAETLYF.

This clone was seen a few times. Mouse gene names and germline throughout. The read falls 4 residues short of the CDR3 end, and the missing part is taken from the germline J gene. This chain connects TRBV13-1 to TRBJ2-4, with 9 bases lining up with TRBD2. Unmatched junction bases numbered 4, after V lost 2 bases and J lost 0 bases. The CDR3 length is 16 residues. CDR1 and CDR2 (germline): NSHNY, SYGAGN. The CDR3 bases that were read are TGTGCCAGCAGTGAAGGGCTGGGGGGGAGTCAAAAC. Translated, it gives CASSEGLGGSQN. Given in full, the CDR3 is CASSEGLGGSQNTLYF.

In this sample, this clone turned up a few times. Any gene name here is a mouse gene name. The CDR3 end falls 4 residues outside the read, so it is completed with the germline J gene. The chain joins TRBV19 to TRBJ2-3; D is possibly TRBD2 (7 bases). Trimming removed 1 base from V and 2 bases from J, with 17 bases in between. The V gene's germline CDR1 is FNHDT and CDR2 SITEND (reference sequence). The CDR3 covers 17 residues. The CDR3 DNA, read in part, is TGTGCCAGCAGTATAAATTGGGGGGCGCGTGTTGCAGAA. Its protein product is CASSINWGARVAE. The full CDR3 sequence reads CASSINWGARVAETLYF. Full variable domain (remainder filled in from reference TRBV19 and TRBJ2-3): GGIITQTPKFLIGQEGQKLTLKCQQNFNHDTMYWYRQDSGKGLRLIYYSITENDLQKGDLSEGYDASREKKSSFSLTVTSAQKNEMAVFLCASSINWGARVAETLYFGSGTRLTVL.

Concerning this clone: The gene names given are mouse names. Read coverage stops 4 residues before the CDR3 terminus; the germline J gene supplies the remainder. V and J are TRBV17 and TRBJ2-3; 7 bases match TRBD1. This CDR3 spans 14 amino acids. Germline loops: CDR1 MNHDT, CDR2 YYDKIL. Losses at the gene ends were 3 bases for V and 2 bases for J; bases not matched to a gene: 2. Partial CDR3 DNA: TGTGCTAGCAGTAGGCAGGGGGATGCAGAA. It is translated as CASSRQGDAE. The complete CDR3 sequence is CASSRQGDAETLYF.